The clone carrying this T cell receptor beta chain was found once. Germline lookup yields CDR1 SGHTA and CDR2 FQGNSA. V dropped 1 base and J dropped 4 bases, with 10 bases sitting between them. The length of the CDR3 is 14 residues. This sample is part of a study of blood T cell repertoires in COVID-19. Across the whole study: The United States, Italy and Spain were the sources of the acute and convalescent COVID-19 samples.

Here immunoSEQ multiplex PCR was the method, and the copy in TCRdb shows in-frame clones only, minus some. The table shows approximately 210,000 clones, with roughly 80% occurring only once. The rearrangement links TRBV7-2 to TRBJ1-1, with D uncertain. The receptor comes from a woman between 65 and 79 years old with active or convalescent COVID-19. The sequencing sample was made of peripheral blood. The CDR3 protein is CASSLVVELTEAFF. The CDR3 nucleotides are TGTGCCAGCAGCTTAGTGGTGGAGCTCACTGAAGCTTTCTTT.